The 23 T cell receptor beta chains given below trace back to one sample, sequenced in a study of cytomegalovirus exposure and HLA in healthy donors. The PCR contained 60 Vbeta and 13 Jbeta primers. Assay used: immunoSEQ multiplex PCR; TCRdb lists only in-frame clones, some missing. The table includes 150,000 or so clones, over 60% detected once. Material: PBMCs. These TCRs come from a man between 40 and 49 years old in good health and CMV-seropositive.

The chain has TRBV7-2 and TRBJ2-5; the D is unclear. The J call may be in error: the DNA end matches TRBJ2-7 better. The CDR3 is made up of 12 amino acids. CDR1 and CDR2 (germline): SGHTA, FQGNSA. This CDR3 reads CASSFDTYEQYF. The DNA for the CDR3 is TGTGCCAGCAGCTTTGACACCTACGAGCAGTACTTC.

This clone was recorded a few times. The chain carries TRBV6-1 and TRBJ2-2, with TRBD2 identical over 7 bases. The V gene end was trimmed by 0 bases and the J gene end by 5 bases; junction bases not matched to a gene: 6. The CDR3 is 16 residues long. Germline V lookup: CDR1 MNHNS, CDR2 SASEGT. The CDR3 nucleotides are TGTGCCAGCAGTGAAGCCCATAGGGGAGGGACCGGGGAGCTGTTTTTT. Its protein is CASSEAHRGGTGELFF.

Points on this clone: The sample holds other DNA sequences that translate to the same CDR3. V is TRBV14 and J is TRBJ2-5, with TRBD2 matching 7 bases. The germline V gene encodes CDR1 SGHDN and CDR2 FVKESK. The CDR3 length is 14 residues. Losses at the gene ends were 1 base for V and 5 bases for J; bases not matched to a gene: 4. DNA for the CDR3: TGTGCCAGCAGCCAAGGACTAGCCCGGGAGACCCAGTACTTC. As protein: CASSQGLARETQYF. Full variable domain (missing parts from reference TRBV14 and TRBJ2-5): EAGVTQFPSHSVIEKGQTVTLRCDPISGHDNLYWYRRVMGKEIKFLLHFVKESKQDESGMPNNRFLAERTGGTYSTLKVQPAELEDSGVYFCASSQGLARETQYFGPGTRLLVL.

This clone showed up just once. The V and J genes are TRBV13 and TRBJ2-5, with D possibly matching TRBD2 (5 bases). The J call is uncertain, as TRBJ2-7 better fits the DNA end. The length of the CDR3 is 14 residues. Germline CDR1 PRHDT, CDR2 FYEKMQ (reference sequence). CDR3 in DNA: TGTGCCAGCAGCCCTACCGGGGTGTCCTACGAGCAGTACTTC. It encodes CASSPTGVSYEQYF.

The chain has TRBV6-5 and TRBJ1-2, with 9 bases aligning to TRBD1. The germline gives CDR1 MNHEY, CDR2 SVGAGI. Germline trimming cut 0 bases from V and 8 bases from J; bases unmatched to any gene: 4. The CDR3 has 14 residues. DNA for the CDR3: TGTGCCAGCAGTTACTCGGGACAGGGAAGAGGCTACACCTTC. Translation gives CASSYSGQGRGYTF.

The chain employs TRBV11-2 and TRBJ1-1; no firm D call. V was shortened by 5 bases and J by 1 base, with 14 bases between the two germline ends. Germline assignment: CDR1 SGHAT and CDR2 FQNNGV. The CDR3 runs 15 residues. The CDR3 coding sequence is TGTGCCAGCAGCCCCTGGTTGCGGGAGAACACTGAAGCTTTCTTT. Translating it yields CASSPWLRENTEAFF. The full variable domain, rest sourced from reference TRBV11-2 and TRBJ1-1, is EAGVAQSPRYKIIEKRQSVAFWCNPISGHATLYWYQQILGQGPKLLIQFQNNGVVDDSQLPKDRFSAERLKGVDSTLKIQPAKLEDSAVYLCASSPWLRENTEAFFGQGTRLTVV.

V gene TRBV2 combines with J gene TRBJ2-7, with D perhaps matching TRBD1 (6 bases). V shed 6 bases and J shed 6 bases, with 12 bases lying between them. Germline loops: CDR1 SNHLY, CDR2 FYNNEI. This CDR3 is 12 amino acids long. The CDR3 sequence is CASSPGTTEQYF. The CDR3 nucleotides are TGTGCCAGCAGCCCAGGGACAACCGAGCAGTACTTC.

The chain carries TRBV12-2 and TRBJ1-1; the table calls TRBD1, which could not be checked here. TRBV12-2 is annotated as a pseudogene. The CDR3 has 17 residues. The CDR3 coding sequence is TGTGCAAGTCGCTTAGGAGTTGGTGCTTGGGGCGCCACTGAAGCTTTCTTT. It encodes CASRLGVGAWGATEAFF.

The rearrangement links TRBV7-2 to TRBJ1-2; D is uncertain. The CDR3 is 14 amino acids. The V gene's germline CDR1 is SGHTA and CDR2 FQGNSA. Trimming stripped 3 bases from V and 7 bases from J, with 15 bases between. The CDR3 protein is CASSFGLPGSGYTF. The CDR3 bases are TGTGCCAGCAGCTTCGGACTTCCCGGGAGTGGCTACACCTTC.

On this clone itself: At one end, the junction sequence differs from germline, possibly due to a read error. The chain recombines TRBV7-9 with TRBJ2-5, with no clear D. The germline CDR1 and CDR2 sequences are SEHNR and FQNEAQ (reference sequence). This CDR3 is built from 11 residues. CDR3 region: CSSSEWETQYF. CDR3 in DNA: TGTTCCAGCAGCGAGTGGGAGACCCAGTACTTC.

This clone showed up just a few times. As DNA, the CDR3 is TGTGCCAGCAGCCGGACTCAGGGGTCCGGGGAGCTGTTTTTT. It yields the protein CASSRTQGSGELFF. The rearrangement links TRBV7-2 to TRBJ2-2, with TRBD1 as a possible D gene (6 bases). Germline V gives CDR1 SGHTA, CDR2 FQGNSA. V lost 5 bases and J lost 6, with 13 bases in between. The CDR3 loop spans 14 amino acids.

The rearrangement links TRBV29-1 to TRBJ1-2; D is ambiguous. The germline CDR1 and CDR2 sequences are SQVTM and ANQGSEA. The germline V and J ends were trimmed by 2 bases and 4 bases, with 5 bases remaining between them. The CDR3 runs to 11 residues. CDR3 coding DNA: TGCAGCGTTGAAAGAGGCTATGGCTACACCTTC. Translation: CSVERGYGYTF.

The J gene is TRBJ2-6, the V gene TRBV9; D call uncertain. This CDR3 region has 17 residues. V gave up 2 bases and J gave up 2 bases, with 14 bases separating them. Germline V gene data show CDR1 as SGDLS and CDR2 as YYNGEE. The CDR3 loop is CASSVMVAPAGANVLTF. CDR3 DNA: TGTGCCAGCAGCGTGATGGTAGCCCCGGCTGGGGCCAACGTCCTGACTTTC.

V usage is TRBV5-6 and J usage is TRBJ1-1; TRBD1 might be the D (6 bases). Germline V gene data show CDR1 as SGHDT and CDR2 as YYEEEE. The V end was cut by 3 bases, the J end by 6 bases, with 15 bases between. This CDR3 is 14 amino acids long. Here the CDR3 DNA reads TGTGCCAGCAGCTCGCCCTTGACAGGCCCTGAAGCTTTCTTT. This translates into CASSSPLTGPEAFF.

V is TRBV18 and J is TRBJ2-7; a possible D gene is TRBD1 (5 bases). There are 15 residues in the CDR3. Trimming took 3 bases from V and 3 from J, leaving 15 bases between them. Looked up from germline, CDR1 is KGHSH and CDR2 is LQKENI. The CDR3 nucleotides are TGTGCCAGCTCACCGTCGGGCCAGGGCTACTACGAGCAGTACTTC. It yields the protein CASSPSGQGYYEQYF.

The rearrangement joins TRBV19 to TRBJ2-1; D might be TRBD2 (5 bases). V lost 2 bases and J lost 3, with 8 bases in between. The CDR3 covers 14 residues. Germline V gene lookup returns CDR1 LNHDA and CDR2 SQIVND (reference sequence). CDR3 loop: CASSISGIYNEQFF. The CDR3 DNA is TGTGCCAGTAGTATAAGCGGAATCTACAATGAGCAGTTCTTC.

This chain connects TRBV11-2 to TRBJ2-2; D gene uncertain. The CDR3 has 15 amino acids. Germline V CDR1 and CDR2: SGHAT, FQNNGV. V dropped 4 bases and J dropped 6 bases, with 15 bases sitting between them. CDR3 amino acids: CASSYLGHGSGELFF. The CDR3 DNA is TGTGCCAGCAGCTACCTGGGCCATGGGTCCGGGGAGCTGTTTTTT.

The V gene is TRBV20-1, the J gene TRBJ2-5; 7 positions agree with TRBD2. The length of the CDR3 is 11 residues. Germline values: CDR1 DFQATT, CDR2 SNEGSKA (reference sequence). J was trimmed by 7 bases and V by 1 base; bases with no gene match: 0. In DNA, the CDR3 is TGCAGTGCTAGAGCGGGGGGGACCCAGTACTTC. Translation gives CSARAGGTQYF.

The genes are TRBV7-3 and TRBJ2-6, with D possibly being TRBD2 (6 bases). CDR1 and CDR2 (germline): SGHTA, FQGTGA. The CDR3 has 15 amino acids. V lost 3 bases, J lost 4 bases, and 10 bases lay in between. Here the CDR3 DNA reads TGTGCCAGCAGCTTCGGGGGTTCCGGGGCCAACGTCCTGACTTTC. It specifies CASSFGGSGANVLTF.

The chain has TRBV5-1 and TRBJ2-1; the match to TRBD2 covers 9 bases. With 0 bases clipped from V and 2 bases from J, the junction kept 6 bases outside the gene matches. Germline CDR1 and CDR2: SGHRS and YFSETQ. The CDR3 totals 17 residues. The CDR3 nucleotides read TGCGCCAGCAGCTTGGACCCGACTAGCGGAACCTACAATGAGCAGTTCTTC. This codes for CASSLDPTSGTYNEQFF. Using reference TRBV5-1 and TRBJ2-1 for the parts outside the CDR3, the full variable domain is KAGVTQTPRYLIKTRGQQVTLSCSPISGHRSVSWYQQTPGQGLQFLFEYFSETQRNKGNFPGRFSGRQFSNSRSEMNVSTLELGDSALYLCASSLDPTSGTYNEQFFGPGTRLTVL.

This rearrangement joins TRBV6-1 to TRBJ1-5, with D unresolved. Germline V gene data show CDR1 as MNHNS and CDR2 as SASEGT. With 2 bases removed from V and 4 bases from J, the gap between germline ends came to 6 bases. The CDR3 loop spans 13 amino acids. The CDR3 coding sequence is TGTGCCAGCAGTGAAAACCAGAATCAGCCCCAGCATTTT. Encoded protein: CASSENQNQPQHF.

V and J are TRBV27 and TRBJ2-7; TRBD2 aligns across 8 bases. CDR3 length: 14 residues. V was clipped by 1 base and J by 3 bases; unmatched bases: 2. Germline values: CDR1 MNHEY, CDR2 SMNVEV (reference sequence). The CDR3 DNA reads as TGTGCCAGCAGTTTATTGGGGACTAGCTACGAGCAGTACTTC. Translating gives CASSLLGTSYEQYF.

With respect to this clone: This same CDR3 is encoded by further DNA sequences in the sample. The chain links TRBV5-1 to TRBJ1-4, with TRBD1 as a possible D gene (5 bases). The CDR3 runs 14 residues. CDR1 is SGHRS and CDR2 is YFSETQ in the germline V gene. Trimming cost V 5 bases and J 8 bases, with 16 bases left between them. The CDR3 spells CASSFQGLEEKLFF. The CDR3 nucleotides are TGCGCCAGCAGTTTCCAGGGTCTTGAGGAAAAACTGTTTTTT.